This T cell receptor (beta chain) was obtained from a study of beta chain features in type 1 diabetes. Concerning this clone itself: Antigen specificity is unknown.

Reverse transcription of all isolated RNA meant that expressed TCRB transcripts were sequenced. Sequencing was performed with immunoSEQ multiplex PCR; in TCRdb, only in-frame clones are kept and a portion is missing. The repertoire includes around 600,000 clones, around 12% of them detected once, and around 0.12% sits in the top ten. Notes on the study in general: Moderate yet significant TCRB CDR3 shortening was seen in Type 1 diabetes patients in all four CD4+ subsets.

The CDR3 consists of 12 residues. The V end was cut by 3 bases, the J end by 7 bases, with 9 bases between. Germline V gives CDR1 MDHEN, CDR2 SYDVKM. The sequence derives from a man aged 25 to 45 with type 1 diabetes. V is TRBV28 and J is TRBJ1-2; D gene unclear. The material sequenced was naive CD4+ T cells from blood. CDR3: CASSFQAFGYTF. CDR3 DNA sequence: TGTGCCAGCAGTTTCCAGGCCTTTGGCTACACCTTC.